This T cell receptor beta chain was sequenced in a study of beta chain features in type 1 diabetes (dated by TCRdb to between 2017 and 2018). For the study in its entirety: No differences in mean age, gender distribution, total cell number or subset yield were found between patients and healthy donors. Whereas all 28 donors provided naive and central memory subsets, regulatory and stem cell-like memory subsets were isolated from just 8 patients and roughly 8 healthy donors. A total of over 90,000,000 sorted cells were examined across all samples, and a strong correlation was observed between cell number per subset and RNA yield. The study compared TCRB repertoires of sorted circulating CD4+ T cell subsets between recently diagnosed type 1 diabetes patients and matched healthy donors.

Each donor gave one peripheral blood draw, averaging roughly 100 mL, which was collected into heparinised tubes. Naive, central memory, regulatory and stem cell-like memory CD4+ T cells were sorted on a BD FACSAria II using a panel including CD45RO, CCR7, CD25, CD127, CD95 and CD27. Purity was above 95% for every sorted population. PBMCs were separated immediately by Lymphoprep density gradient centrifugation and were stained directly, without being cultured. So that batch effects would be minimized, each experiment stained and sorted samples in pairs, pairing one healthy donor with one patient. The High Capacity cDNA Reverse Transcription Kit was used to reverse transcribe all of the isolated RNA, meaning that expressed TCRB transcripts were what got sequenced. Naive, central memory and regulatory T cell samples underwent deep immunoSEQ sequencing, averaging about 3.57 million total reads per sample. After sorted cells were lysed in RLT buffer, RNA was extracted with DNase-treated RNeasy Micro or Mini kits, with the choice depending on cell number. To prevent cross-contamination, each cell subset was processed individually, whereas patient and healthy donor samples were processed jointly. Using the immunoSEQ multiplex PCR, TCRB sequences were amplified from cDNA into 87-bp fragments spanning the CDR3 region. Amplicons were sequenced on the Illumina HiSeq platform. The authors' pipeline ran thus. PCR bias was corrected computationally using synthetic template baselines, and reads within Hamming distance 2 were collapsed, with unmergeable singletons discarded. By aligning reads against IMGT, V, D and J genes, CDR3 length, and insertions or deletions at six rearrangement sites were assigned. Within each subset, clonotype counts were normalized to the number of sorted cells before true diversity and Gini coefficients were calculated with the tcR R package. Repertoire sharing was quantified using the overlap coefficient calculated on TCRB nucleotide sequences. Out-of-frame TCRB sequences from naive cells were analyzed as a proxy for the pre-selection repertoire. TCRdb's version of the immuneACCESS table is confined to in-frame rearrangements and falls short of the full clone set. An unresolved V gene accounts for under half of the shortfall where checked; the remainder is of unknown origin. The DNA gave D and trimming, while V, J and clone size come from that table. The sample table records under 300,000 clones; 24% of these occur just once. Together, the top ten hold about 0.012% of the sample.

As regards this clone: Its antigen is unknown. The record has no base qualities; no much larger clone is one base away.

Broad study findings and their caveats: Because small numbers of individuals were included in the HLA sub-analyses, any influence of HLA type on TCRB rearrangement was left unresolved. At VDJ recombination sites, patients with type 1 diabetes made fewer insertions and deleted more nucleotides, a pattern implying thymic rearrangement abnormalities. The naive, central memory and regulatory TCRB repertoires appeared to resemble one another more closely among patients than among healthy donors. Because cDNA was sequenced instead of genomic DNA, activated cells with high expression could be over-represented, although the groups did not differ in activation or CD3 levels. Type 1 diabetes patients showed a moderate but significant shortening of TCRB CDR3 length in all four CD4+ subsets. PCR may preferentially amplify shorter templates, but because patient and control samples were amplified and corrected together, any resulting skew would affect both groups equally.

CDR1 is given as MNHEY and CDR2 as SVGAGI, both from the germline V gene. Germline trimming: 6 bases from V, 8 bases from J; junction bases outside gene matches: 9. Counted from cysteine to phenylalanine, this CDR3 has 13 amino acids. Just the 39-base CDR3 DNA is kept, in frame starting at base 1. The TCR was taken from a woman in her thirties with type 1 diabetes. Rearrangement joined TRBV6-5 to TRBJ1-2; TRBD1 agrees with 7 junctional bases. The sequencing input was naive CD4+ T cells from blood. In the paper's terms, the cell subset or site label means: true naive CD4+ T cells. The DNA reads TGTGCCAGCAGAATCGACAGGGCGGGAGGCTACACCTTC. Its translation is CASRIDRAGGYTF.